This TCR beta chain is from a study of tumor-infiltrating lymphocytes in primary liver carcinoma. Joint extraction of RNA and DNA used roughly 20-32 mg of bulk tissue that was unsorted. Total RNA (roughly 550 ng) served as template for TCR beta cDNA synthesis primed by a constant-region primer. Construction of TCR beta libraries relied on three successive nested multiplex PCR rounds employing slightly modified ARM-PCR. Both of the initial two PCR rounds ran for about 9 cycles and employed TRBV1-TRBV30 forward primers alongside a C-beta reverse primer. One entry per CDR3 protein results from TCRdb running MiXCR on the multiplex PCR reads. The sample carries approximately 92,000 distinct CDR3 sequences, 69% recorded once. Germline V lookup: CDR1 MDHEN, CDR2 SYDVKM. V was clipped by 10 bases and J by 0 bases; unmatched bases: 6. The CDR3 length is 17 residues. This clonotype turned up a few times.

The sample comprised liver tumor tissue from sampling region 5. Subset given: tumor region T5, tumor centre. The gene calls are TRBV28 and TRBJ2-1; the match to TRBD2 covers 16 bases. The TCR was taken from a woman in her sixties with primary liver carcinoma and hepatitis B virus infection. Here the CDR3 reads CATLGLAGGSSYNEQFF. In DNA form, the CDR3 reads TGTGCCACCCTGGGACTAGCGGGAGGGAGCTCCTACAATGAGCAGTTCTTC.